Presented here are 12 T cell receptor beta chains from one specimen sequenced in a study of blood T cells in healthy people across ages. Combining a sample-barcoded 5' primer with a J-beta primer mix, a second PCR ran for roughly 7 to 12 cycles. Using its own MiXCR run on the 5' RACE reads, TCRdb lists one record per CDR3 protein. In the table there are about 750,000 distinct CDR3 sequences, about 55% of which are singletons. Specimen: blood. Receptors were obtained from an elderly man in good health.

The chain recombines TRBV5-4 with TRBJ2-2, with D maybe TRBD1 (6 bases). Germline loops: CDR1 SGHNT, CDR2 YYREEE (reference sequence). The CDR3 has 15 amino acids. The ends were cut back, 4 bases at V and 7 bases at J, with 17 bases in the middle. The CDR3 spells CASSAQGPRGGELFF. The CDR3, as DNA: TGTGCCAGCAGCGCTCAGGGCCCCAGGGGCGGGGAGCTGTTTTTT.

In its sample, this clonotype was seen a few times. The gene calls are TRBV19 and TRBJ1-2; maybe TRBD1 (5 bases). The CDR3 covers 13 residues. Germline-derived CDR1 and CDR2 are LNHDA and SQIVND (reference sequence). The V gene lost 6 bases and the J gene lost 5 bases, with 13 bases spanning the gap. Here the CDR3 reads CASSDLGGYGYTF. Written as DNA, the CDR3 is TGTGCCAGTAGCGACCTTGGGGGGTATGGCTACACCTTC.

The CDR3 region is CSAIGSGYTF. Written as DNA, the CDR3 is TGCAGTGCTATCGGGAGTGGCTACACCTTC. The chain uses TRBV20-1 and TRBJ1-2, with D unclear. Trimming stripped 4 bases from V and 7 bases from J, with 7 bases between. The CDR3 sequence is 10 residues long. Germline CDR1 is DFQATT and CDR2 is SNEGSKA (reference sequence).

The chain joins TRBV12-3 or TRBV12-4 to TRBJ2-3, with D tentatively TRBD1 (5 bases). V was pared by 6 bases and J by 14 bases, with 15 bases between. The CDR3 is 11 residues long. CDR3 nucleotide sequence: TGTGCCAGCAGCCCAGACAGCCACGCGTATTTT. Its protein is CASSPDSHAYF.

This clonotype occurred a few times. In DNA form, the CDR3 reads TGTGCCAGCAGCCAAGATTTAACAGATACGCAGTATTTT. Translating gives CASSQDLTDTQYF. The rearrangement links TRBV4-2 to TRBJ2-3, with unresolved D. Trimming shortened V by 0 bases and J by 3 bases, and 4 bases separated the two germline ends. The CDR3 sequence is 13 residues long. Germline values: CDR1 LGHNA, CDR2 YNFKEQ.

The rearrangement links TRBV6-5 to TRBJ2-5; a possible D gene is TRBD1 (5 bases). V was trimmed by 6 bases and J by 5 bases, leaving 7 bases between them. This CDR3 spans 11 amino acids. Germline CDR1 and CDR2: MNHEY and SVGAGI. The chain's CDR3 is CASRGPETQYF. DNA for the CDR3: TGTGCCAGCAGGGGGCCGGAGACCCAGTACTTC.

V is TRBV27 and J is TRBJ1-5; a possible D gene is TRBD1 (5 bases). Trimming cost V 2 bases and J 7 bases, with 12 bases left between them. The CDR3 runs to 14 residues. Looked up from germline, CDR1 is MNHEY and CDR2 is SMNVEV (reference sequence). CDR3 protein: CASSLGGAGQPQHF. CDR3 nucleotide sequence: TGTGCCAGCAGTTTAGGTGGAGCAGGGCAGCCCCAGCATTTT.

This clonotype was observed a single time. The chain employs TRBV5-1 and TRBJ1-1, with D perhaps TRBD1 (5 bases). This CDR3 has 16 residues. The V gene's germline CDR1 is SGHRS and CDR2 YFSETQ. V lost 4 bases to trimming and J lost 0 bases, with 16 bases between them. For the CDR3, the DNA is TGCGCCAGCAGCCCCGTTTGGGGGAGGTTGAACACTGAAGCTTTCTTT. Its protein product is CASSPVWGRLNTEAFF. The full variable domain, with the rest looked up from reference TRBV5-1 and TRBJ1-1, is KAGVTQTPRYLIKTRGQQVTLSCSPISGHRSVSWYQQTPGQGLQFLFEYFSETQRNKGNFPGRFSGRQFSNSRSEMNVSTLELGDSALYLCASSPVWGRLNTEAFFGQGTRLTVV.

The chain couples TRBV18 to TRBJ2-7, with D perhaps matching TRBD2 (6 bases). V lost 5 bases and J lost 2, with 16 bases in between. CDR1 is KGHSH and CDR2 is LQKENI in the germline V gene. This CDR3 region has 15 residues. This CDR3 reads CASSSGTLTTYEQYF. Written as DNA, the CDR3 is TGTGCCAGCTCATCCGGGACTCTTACGACCTACGAGCAGTACTTC.

In its sample, this clonotype was seen a few times. This rearrangement joins TRBV20-1 to TRBJ1-6, with D possibly being TRBD1 (5 bases). V shed 2 bases and J shed 5 bases, with 16 bases lying between them. Germline CDR1 reads DFQATT; CDR2 reads SNEGSKA (reference sequence). CDR3 length equals 16 residues. The CDR3 spells CSARPLAGSHNSPLHF. The CDR3 nucleotides read TGCAGTGCTAGACCCCTCGCAGGGTCCCATAATTCACCCCTCCACTTT.

This clonotype has a handful of counts. The chain is built from TRBV12-3 or TRBV12-4 and TRBJ2-7, with 7 bases fitting TRBD1. This CDR3 region has 13 residues. J was trimmed by 6 bases and V by 4 bases; bases with no gene match: 6. The CDR3 sequence is CASSSDRSGEQYF. The DNA for the CDR3 is TGTGCCAGCAGTTCGGACAGGTCGGGCGAGCAGTACTTC.

This sequence joins TRBV15 and TRBJ2-1; D call uncertain. V gave up 0 bases and J gave up 3 bases, with 15 bases separating them. This CDR3 is 17 amino acids long. Germline V gene sequence: CDR1 LNHNV, CDR2 YYDKDF (reference sequence). The CDR3 here is CATSRDKKRASYNEQFF. The DNA for the CDR3 is TGTGCCACCAGCAGAGATAAAAAGCGAGCGAGCTACAATGAGCAGTTCTTC.